The sequence of this TCR beta chain was determined in a study of T cell responses to AZD1222 COVID-19 vaccine. Whole-study results and caveats: Breadth and depth of Spike-specific TCRs rose after two AZD1222 doses. Regions 160-218 and 743-854 held dominance among vaccine-associated CD4 TCRs, which spanned spike.

Here immunoSEQ multiplex PCR was the method, and the copy in TCRdb shows in-frame clones only, minus some. The sample carries 150,000 to 200,000 clones, around 91% recorded once. This CDR3 is 13 amino acids long. Germline V gene sequence: CDR1 LNHNV, CDR2 YYDKDF (reference sequence). V was pared by 0 bases and J by 3 bases, with 6 bases between. As concerns this clone: Its antigen is not known.

Sequencing used peripheral blood, obtained 28 days after the second AZD1222 dose. The sequence was collected from an adult who received the AZD1222 COVID-19 vaccine. The V call is TRBV15, the J call TRBJ2-7; D is unclear. CDR3: CATSRDLFYEQYF. The DNA of the CDR3 is TGTGCCACCAGCAGAGATCTGTTCTACGAGCAGTACTTC.